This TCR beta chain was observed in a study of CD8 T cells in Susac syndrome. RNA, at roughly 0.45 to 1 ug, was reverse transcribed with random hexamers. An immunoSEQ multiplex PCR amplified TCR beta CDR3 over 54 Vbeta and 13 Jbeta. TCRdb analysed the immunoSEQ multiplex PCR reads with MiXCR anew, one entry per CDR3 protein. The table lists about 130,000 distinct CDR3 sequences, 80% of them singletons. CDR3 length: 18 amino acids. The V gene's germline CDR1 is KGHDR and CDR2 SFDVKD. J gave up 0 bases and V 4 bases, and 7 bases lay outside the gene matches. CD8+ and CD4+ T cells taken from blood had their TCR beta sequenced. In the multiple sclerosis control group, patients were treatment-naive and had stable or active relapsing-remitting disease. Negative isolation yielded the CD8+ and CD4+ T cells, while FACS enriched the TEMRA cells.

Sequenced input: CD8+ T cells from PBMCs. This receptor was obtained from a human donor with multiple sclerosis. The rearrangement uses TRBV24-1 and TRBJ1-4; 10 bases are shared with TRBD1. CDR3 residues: CATSEGQGPVATNEKLFF. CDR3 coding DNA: TGTGCCACCAGTGAGGGACAGGGGCCCGTTGCAACTAATGAAAAACTGTTTTTT.